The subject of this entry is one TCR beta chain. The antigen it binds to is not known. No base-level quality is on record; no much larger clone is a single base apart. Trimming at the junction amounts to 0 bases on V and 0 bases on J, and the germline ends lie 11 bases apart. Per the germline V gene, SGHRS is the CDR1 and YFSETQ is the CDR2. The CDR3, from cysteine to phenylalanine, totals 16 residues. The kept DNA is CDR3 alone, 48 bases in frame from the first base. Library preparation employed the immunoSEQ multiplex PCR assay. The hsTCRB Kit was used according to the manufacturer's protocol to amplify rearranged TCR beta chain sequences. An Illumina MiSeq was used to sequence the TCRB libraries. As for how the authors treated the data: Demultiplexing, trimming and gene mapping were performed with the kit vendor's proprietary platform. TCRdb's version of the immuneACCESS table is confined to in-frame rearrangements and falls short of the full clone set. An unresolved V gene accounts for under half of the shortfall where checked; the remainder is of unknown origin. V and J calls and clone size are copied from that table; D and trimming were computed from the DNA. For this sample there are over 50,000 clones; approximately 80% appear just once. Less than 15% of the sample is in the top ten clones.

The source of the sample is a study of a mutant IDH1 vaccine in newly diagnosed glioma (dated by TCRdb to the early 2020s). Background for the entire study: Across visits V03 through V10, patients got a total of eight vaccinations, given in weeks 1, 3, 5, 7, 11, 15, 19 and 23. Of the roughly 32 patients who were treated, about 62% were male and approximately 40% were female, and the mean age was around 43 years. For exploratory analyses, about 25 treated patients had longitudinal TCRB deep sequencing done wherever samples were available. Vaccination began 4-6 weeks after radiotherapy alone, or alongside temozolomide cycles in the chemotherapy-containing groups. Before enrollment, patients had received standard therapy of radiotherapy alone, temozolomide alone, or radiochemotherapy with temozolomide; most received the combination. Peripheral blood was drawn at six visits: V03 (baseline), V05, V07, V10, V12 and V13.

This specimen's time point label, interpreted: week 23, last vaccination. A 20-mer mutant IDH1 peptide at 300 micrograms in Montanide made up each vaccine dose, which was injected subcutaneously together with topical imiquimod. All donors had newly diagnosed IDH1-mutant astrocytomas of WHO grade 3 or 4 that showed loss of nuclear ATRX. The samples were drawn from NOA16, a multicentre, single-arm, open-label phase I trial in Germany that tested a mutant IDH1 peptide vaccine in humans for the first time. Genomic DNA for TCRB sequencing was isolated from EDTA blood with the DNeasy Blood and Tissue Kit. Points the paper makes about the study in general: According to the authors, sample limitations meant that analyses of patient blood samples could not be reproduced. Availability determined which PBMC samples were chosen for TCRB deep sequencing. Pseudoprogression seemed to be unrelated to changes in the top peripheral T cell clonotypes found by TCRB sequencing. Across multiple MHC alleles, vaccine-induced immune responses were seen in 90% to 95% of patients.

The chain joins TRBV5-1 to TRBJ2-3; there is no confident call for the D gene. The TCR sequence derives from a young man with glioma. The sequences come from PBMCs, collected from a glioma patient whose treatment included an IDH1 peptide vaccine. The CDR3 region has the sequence CASSLAVGSSTDTQYF. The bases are TGCGCCAGCAGCTTGGCCGTAGGGTCTAGCACAGATACGCAGTATTTT.